These T cell receptor beta chains were read from a single sample in a study of chemoradiotherapy in HPV16-positive cancers. The protocol was immunoSEQ multiplex PCR, while the TCRdb copy is restricted to in-frame clones and leaves out a portion. Here the sample spans 11,000 or so clones, 55% to 65% being singletons. The sample here was taken from a patient who underwent chemoradiotherapy. The receptor source for this set is a human donor with HPV-associated anogenital cancer. The CDR3 runs from the conserved cysteine through the conserved F or W. D genes are given only for firm matches. Some rows mark clone size as missing; the rest say once, few, many or name a class of expanded clone.

CDR3 protein: CASRSQGASWTEAFF
CDR3 DNA: TGTGCCAGCAGATCCCAGGGGGCAAGCTGGACTGAAGCTTTCTTT
clone size: few
J gene: TRBJ1-1
V gene: TRBV2
D gene: TRBD1

CDR3 protein: CASSEGGTGGYSYGYTF
CDR3 DNA: TGTGCCAGCAGCGAAGGTGGGACAGGGGGGTATAGCTATGGCTACACCTTC
clone size: once
J gene: TRBJ1-2
V gene: TRBV5-4
D gene: TRBD1

CDR3 protein: CASSVDSYNEQFF
CDR3 DNA: TGTGCCAGCAGCGTAGACTCCTACAATGAGCAGTTCTTC
clone size: NA
J gene: TRBJ2-1
V gene: TRBV9
D gene: NA

CDR3 protein: CASSKTGGVGQPQHF
CDR3 DNA: TGTGCCAGTAGTAAGACAGGGGGCGTGGGTCAGCCCCAGCATTTT
clone size: NA
J gene: TRBJ1-5
V gene: TRBV19
D gene: TRBD1

CDR3 protein: CASSPAGGIGEKLFF
CDR3 DNA: TGTGCCAGCAGCCCCGCAGGGGGAATTGGGGAAAAACTGTTTTTT
clone size: NA
J gene: TRBJ1-4
V gene: TRBV7-8
D gene: TRBD1

CDR3 protein: CASSLRGQGTGYTF
CDR3 DNA: TGTGCCAGCAGCTTACGCGGACAGGGGACGGGCTACACCTTC
clone size: NA
J gene: TRBJ1-2
V gene: TRBV7-3
D gene: TRBD1

CDR3 protein: CASSRQGKSNYGYTF
CDR3 DNA: TGTGCCAGCAGTCGACAGGGAAAGTCTAACTATGGCTACACCTTC
clone size: NA
J gene: TRBJ1-2
V gene: TRBV6-5
D gene: TRBD1

CDR3 protein: CASLAGANNNEQFF
CDR3 DNA: TGTGCCAGTTTAGCGGGGGCTAACAACAATGAGCAGTTCTTC
clone size: NA
J gene: TRBJ2-1
V gene: TRBV2
D gene: TRBD2

CDR3 protein: CASRSVRGVTPTEAFF
CDR3 DNA: TGTGCCAGCAGATCCGTCAGGGGAGTCACCCCAACTGAAGCTTTCTTT
clone size: few
J gene: TRBJ1-1
V gene: TRBV27
D gene: NA

CDR3 protein: CASSPPGTYGYTF
CDR3 DNA: TGTGCCAGCAGCCCCCCCGGGACGTATGGCTACACCTTC
clone size: once
J gene: TRBJ1-2
V gene: TRBV7-6
D gene: NA

CDR3 protein: CASSQDRGVTDTQYF
CDR3 DNA: TGTGCCAGCAGCCAAGACCGAGGGGTCACAGATACGCAGTATTTT
clone size: few
J gene: TRBJ2-3
V gene: TRBV4-2
D gene: NA

CDR3 protein: CASSQDRGGWETQYF
CDR3 DNA: TGTGCCAGCAGCCAGGACAGGGGAGGGTGGGAGACCCAGTACTTC
clone size: NA
J gene: TRBJ2-5
V gene: TRBV11-3
D gene: TRBD1

CDR3 protein: CASSFGTSGAVIQYF
CDR3 DNA: TGTGCCAGCAGTTTCGGGACTAGCGGGGCGGTGATCCAGTACTTC
clone size: large
J gene: TRBJ2-7
V gene: TRBV6-1
D gene: TRBD2

CDR3 protein: CASSVGLGGGFSGNTIYF
CDR3 DNA: TGTGCCAGCAGCGTAGGCCTGGGGGGGGGATTCTCTGGAAACACCATATATTTT
clone size: NA
J gene: TRBJ1-3
V gene: TRBV9
D gene: NA

CDR3 protein: CASSQSAGGGDTQYF
CDR3 DNA: TGTGCCAGCAGCCAATCAGCGGGGGGCGGAGATACGCAGTATTTT
clone size: NA
J gene: TRBJ2-3
V gene: TRBV4-2
D gene: TRBD2

CDR3 protein: CASSLGPAPTSTYF
CDR3 DNA: TGTGCCAGCAGCTTAGGGCCAGCTCCTACGAGCACATACTTC
clone size: NA
J gene: TRBJ2-5
V gene: TRBV11-2
D gene: NA

CDR3 protein: CASTSSTYEQYF
CDR3 DNA: TGTGCCAGCACGAGCAGTACCTACGAGCAGTACTTC
clone size: NA
J gene: TRBJ2-7
V gene: TRBV6-1
D gene: NA